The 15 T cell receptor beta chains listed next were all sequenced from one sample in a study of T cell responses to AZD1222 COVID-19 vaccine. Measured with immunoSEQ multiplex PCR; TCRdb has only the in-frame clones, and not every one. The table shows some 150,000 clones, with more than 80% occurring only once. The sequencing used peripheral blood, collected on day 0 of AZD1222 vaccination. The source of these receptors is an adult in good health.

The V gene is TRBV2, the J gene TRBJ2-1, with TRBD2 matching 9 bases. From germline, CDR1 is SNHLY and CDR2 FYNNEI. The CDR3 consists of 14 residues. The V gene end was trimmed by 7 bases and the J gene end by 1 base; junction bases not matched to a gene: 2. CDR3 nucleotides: TGTGCCAGCACCCTAGCGGGGTCCTACAATGAGCAGTTCTTC. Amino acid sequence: CASTLAGSYNEQFF.

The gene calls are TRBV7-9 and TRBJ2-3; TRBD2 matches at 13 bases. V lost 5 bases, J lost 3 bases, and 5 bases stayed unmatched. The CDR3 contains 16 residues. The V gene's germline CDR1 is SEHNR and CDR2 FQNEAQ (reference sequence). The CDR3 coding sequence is TGTGCCAGCAGCCTACTAGCGGGAGGGCCGACAGATACGCAGTATTTT. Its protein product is CASSLLAGGPTDTQYF.

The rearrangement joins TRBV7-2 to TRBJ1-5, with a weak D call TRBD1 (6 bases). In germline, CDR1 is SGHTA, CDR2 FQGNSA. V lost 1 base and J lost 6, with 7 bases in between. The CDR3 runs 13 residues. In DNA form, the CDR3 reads TGTGCCAGCAGCTTAGACAGGGTTCAGCCCCAGCATTTT. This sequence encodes CASSLDRVQPQHF.

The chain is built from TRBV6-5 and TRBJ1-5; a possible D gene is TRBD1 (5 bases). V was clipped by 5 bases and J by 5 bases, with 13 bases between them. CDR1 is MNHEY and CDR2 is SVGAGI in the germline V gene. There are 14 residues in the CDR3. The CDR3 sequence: CASSHQGRDQPQHF. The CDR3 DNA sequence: TGTGCCAGCAGTCACCAGGGAAGGGATCAGCCCCAGCATTTT.

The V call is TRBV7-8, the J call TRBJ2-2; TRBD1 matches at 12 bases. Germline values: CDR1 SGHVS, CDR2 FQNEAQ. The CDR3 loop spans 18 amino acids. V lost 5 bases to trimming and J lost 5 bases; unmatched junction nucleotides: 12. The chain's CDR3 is CASSRIGTGGFQTGELFF. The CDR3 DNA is TGTGCCAGCAGCCGGATTGGGACAGGGGGCTTTCAAACCGGGGAGCTGTTTTTT.

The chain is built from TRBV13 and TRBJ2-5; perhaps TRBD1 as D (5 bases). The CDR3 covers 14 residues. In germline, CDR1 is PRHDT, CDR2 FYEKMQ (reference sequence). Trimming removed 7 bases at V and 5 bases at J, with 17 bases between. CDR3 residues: CASTTRQGSETQYF. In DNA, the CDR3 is TGTGCCAGCACTACTCGGCAGGGTAGCGAGACCCAGTACTTC.

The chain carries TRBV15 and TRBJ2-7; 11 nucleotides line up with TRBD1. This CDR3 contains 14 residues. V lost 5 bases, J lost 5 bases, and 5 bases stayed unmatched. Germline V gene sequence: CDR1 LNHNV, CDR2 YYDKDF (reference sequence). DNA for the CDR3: TGTGCCACCAGCGGGGACAGGGGGGGCCACGAGCAGTACTTC. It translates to CATSGDRGGHEQYF.

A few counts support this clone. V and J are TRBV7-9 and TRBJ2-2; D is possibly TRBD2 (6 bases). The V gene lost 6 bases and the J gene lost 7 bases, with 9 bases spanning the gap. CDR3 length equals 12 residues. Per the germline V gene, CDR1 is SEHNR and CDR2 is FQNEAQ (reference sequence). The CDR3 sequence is CASSYGGGELFF. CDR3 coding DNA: TGTGCCAGCAGTTACGGGGGCGGGGAGCTGTTTTTT.

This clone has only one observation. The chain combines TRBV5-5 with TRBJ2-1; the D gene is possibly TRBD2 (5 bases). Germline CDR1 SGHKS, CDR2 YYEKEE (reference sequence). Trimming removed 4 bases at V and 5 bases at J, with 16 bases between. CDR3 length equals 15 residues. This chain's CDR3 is CASSPVGPGNNEQFF. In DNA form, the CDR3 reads TGTGCCAGCAGCCCGGTCGGGCCGGGGAACAATGAGCAGTTCTTC.

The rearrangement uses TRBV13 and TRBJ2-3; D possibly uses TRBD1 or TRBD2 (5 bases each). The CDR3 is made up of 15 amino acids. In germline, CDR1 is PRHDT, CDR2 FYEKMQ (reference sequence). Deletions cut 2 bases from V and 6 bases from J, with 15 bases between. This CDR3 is CASSLSRIEGDTQYF. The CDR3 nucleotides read TGTGCCAGCAGCTTATCCCGAATAGAGGGGGATACGCAGTATTTT.

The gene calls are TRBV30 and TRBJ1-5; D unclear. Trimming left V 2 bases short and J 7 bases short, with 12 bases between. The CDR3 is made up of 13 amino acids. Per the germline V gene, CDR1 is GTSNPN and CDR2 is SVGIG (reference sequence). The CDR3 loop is CAWSRWGDQPQHF. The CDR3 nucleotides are TGTGCCTGGAGTCGCTGGGGAGACCAGCCCCAGCATTTT.

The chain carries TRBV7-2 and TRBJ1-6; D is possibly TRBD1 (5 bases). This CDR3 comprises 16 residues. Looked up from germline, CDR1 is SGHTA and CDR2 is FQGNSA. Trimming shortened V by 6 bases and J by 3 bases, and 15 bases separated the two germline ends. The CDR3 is CASSERRGGYNSPLHF. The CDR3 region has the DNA TGTGCCAGCAGTGAGAGGAGGGGAGGCTATAATTCACCCCTCCACTTT.

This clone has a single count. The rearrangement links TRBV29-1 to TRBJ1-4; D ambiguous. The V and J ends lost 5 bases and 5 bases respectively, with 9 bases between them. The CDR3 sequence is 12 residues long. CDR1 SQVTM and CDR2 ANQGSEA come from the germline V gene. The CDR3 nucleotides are TGCAGCGTTTACGGGAGCAATGAAAAACTGTTTTTT. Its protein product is CSVYGSNEKLFF.

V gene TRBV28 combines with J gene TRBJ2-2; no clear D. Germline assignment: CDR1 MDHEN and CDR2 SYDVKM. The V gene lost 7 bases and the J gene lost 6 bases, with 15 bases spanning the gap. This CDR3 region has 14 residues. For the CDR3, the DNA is TGTGCCAGCATGGCCGTTGGTTGGGCCGGGGAGCTGTTTTTT. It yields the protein CASMAVGWAGELFF.

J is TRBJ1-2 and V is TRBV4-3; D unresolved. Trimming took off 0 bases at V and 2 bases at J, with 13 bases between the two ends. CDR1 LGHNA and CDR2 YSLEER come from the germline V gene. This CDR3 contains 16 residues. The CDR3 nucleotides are TGCGCCAGCAGCCAAGATTTGAACGGAGACAACTATGGCTACACCTTC. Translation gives CASSQDLNGDNYGYTF.